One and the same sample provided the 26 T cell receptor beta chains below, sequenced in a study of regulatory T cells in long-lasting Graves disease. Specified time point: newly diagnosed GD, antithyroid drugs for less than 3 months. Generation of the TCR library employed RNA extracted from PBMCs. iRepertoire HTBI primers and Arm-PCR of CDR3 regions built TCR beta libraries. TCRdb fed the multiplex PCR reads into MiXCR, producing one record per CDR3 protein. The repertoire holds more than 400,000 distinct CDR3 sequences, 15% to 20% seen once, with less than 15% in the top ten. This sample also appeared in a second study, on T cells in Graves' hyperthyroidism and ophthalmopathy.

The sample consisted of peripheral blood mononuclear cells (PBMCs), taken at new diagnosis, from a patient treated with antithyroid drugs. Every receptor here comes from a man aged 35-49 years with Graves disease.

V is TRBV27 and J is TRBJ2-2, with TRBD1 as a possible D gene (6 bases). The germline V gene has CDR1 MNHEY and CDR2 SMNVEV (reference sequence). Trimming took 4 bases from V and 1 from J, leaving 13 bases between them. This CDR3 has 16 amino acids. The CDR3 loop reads CASSYVWTENTGELFF. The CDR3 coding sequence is TGTGCCAGCAGTTATGTGTGGACAGAGAACACCGGGGAGCTGTTTTTT.

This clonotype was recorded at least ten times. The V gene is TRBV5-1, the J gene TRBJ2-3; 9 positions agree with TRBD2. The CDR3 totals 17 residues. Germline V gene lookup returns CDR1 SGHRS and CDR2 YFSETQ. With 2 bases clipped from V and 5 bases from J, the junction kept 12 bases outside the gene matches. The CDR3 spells CASSFERLADQIDTQYF. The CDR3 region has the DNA TGCGCCAGCAGCTTTGAACGACTAGCGGACCAGATAGATACGCAGTATTTT.

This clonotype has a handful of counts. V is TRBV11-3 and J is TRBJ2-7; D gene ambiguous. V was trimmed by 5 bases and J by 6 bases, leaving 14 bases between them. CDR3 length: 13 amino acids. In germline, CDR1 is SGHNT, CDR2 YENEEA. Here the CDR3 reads CASSLNSLSEQYF. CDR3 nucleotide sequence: TGTGCCAGCAGCCTCAACAGTCTCTCCGAGCAGTACTTC.

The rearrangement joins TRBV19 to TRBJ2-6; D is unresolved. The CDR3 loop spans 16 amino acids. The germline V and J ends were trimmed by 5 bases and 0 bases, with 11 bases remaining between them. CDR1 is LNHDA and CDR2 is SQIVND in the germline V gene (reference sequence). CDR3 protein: CASSHGFRSGANVLTF. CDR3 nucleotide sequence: TGTGCCAGTAGTCACGGGTTCCGCTCTGGGGCCAACGTCCTGACTTTC.

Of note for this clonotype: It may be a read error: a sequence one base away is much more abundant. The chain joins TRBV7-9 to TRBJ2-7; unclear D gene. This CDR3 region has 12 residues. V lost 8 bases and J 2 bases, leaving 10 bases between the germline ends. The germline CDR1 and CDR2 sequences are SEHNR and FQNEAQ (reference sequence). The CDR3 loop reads CASERKAYEQYF. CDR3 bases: TGTGCCAGCGAGAGGAAGGCCTACGAGCAGTACTTC.

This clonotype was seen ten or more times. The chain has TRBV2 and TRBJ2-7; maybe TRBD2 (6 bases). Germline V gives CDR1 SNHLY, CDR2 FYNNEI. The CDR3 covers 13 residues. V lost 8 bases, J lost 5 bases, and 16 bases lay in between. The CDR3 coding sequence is TGTGCCAGCGCCGGGGACTTGTACGACGAGCAGTACTTC. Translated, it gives CASAGDLYDEQYF.

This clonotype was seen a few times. As DNA, the CDR3 is TGTGCCAGCACCCCGGGCGGGAGTACAGATACGCAGTATTTT. This translates into CASTPGGSTDTQYF. The chain carries TRBV12-3 or TRBV12-4 and TRBJ2-3; TRBD2 matches at 7 bases. This CDR3 has 14 amino acids. V gave up 7 bases and J gave up 3 bases; unmatched junction bases: 7.

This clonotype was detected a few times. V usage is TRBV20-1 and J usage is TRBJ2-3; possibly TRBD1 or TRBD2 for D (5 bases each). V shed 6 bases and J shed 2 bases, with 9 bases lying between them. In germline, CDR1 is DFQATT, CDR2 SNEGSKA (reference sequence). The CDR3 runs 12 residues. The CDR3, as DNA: TGCAGTGCCCGGGACCACACAGATACGCAGTATTTT. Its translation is CSARDHTDTQYF.

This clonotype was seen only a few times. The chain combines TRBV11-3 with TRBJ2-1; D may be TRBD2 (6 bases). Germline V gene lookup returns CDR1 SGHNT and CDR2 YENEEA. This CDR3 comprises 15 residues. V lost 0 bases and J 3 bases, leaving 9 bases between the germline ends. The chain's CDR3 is CASSLDGGGYNEQFF. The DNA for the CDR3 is TGTGCCAGCAGCTTAGACGGGGGAGGCTACAATGAGCAGTTCTTC.

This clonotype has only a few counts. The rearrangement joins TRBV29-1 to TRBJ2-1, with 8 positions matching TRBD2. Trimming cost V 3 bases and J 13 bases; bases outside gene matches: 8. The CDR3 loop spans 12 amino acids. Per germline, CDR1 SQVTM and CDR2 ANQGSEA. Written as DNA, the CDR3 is TGCAGCGTTGACATTAGCGGGAATTCTCAGTTCTTC. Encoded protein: CSVDISGNSQFF.

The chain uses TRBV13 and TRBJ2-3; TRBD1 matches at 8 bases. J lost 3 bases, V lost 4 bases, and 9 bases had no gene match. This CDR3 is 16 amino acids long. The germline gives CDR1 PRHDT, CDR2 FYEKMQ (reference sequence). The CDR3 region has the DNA TGTGCCAGCAGCTCGACCCACAGGGGGGAGACAGATACGCAGTATTTT. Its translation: CASSSTHRGETDTQYF. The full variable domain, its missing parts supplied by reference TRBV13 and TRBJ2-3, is AAGVIQSPRHLIKEKRETATLKCYPIPRHDTVYWYQQGPGQDPQFLISFYEKMQSDKGSIPDRFSAQQFSDYHSELNMSSLELGDSALYFCASSSTHRGETDTQYFGPGTRLTVL.

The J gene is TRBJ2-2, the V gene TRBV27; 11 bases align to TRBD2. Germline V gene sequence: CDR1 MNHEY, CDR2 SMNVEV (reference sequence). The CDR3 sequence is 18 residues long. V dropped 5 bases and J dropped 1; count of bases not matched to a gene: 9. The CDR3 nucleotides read TGTGCCAGCAGTCTTCTCCCGGGACTAGCGGTGAACACCGGGGAGCTGTTTTTT. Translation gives CASSLLPGLAVNTGELFF.

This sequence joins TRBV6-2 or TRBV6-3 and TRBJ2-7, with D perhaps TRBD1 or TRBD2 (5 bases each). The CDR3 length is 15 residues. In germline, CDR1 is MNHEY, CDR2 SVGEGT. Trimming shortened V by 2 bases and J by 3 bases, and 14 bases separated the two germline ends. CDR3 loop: CASSYHGTPFYEQYF. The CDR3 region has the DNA TGTGCCAGCAGTTACCACGGGACCCCCTTCTACGAGCAGTACTTC.

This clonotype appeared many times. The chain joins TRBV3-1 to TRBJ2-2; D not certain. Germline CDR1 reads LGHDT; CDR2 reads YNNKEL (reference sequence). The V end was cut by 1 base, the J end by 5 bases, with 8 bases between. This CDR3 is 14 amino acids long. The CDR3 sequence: CASSQAHVTGELFF. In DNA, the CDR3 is TGTGCCAGCAGCCAAGCTCACGTTACCGGGGAGCTGTTTTTT.

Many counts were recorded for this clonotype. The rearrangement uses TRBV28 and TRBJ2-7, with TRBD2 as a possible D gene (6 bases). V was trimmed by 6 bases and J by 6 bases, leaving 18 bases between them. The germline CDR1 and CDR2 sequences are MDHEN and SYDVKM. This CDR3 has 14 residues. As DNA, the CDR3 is TGTGCCAGCAGGCCCACTTCACTAGCTTCCGAGCAGTACTTC. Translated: CASRPTSLASEQYF.

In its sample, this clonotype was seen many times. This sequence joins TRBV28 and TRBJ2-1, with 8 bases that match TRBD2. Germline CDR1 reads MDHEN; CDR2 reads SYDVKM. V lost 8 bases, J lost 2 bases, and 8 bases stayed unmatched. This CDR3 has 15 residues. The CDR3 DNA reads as TGTGCCAGCGAAAGCGGGAGATACCCCTACAATGAGCAGTTCTTC. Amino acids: CASESGRYPYNEQFF.

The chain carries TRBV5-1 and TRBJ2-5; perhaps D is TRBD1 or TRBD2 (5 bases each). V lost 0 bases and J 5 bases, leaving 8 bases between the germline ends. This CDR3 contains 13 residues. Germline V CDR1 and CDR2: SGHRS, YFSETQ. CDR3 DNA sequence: TGCGCCAGCAGCTTGGTTGAGGGGGAGACCCAGTACTTC. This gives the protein CASSLVEGETQYF.

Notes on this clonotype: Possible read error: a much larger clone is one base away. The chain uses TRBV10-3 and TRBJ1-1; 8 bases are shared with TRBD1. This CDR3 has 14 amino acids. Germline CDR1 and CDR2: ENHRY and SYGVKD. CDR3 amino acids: CATGGFSRGTEASF. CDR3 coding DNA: TGTGCCACAGGGGGCTTTAGTCGGGGCACTGAAGCTTCCTTT.

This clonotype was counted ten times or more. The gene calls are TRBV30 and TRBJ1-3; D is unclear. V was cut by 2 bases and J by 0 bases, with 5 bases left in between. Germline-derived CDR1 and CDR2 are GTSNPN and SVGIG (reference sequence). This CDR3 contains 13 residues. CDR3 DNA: TGTGCCTGGAGTCCAATCTCTGGAAACACCATATATTTT. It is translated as CAWSPISGNTIYF.

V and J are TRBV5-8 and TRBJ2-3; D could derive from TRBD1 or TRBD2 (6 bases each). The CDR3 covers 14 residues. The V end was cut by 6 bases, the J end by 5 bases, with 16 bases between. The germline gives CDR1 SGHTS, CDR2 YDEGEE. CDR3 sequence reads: CASTLRGARDTQYF. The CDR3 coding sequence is TGTGCCAGCACTCTTAGGGGGGCCCGAGATACGCAGTATTTT. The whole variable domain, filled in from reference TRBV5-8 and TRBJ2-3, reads EAGVTQSPTHLIKTRGQQATLRCSPISGHTSVYWYQQALGLGLQFLLWYDEGEERNRGNFPPRFSGRQFPNYSSELNVNALELEDSALYLCASTLRGARDTQYFGPGTRLTVL.

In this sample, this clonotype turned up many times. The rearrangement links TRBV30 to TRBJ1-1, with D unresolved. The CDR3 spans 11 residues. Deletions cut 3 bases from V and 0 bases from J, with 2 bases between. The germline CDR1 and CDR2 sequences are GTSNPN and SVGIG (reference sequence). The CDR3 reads CAWRMNTEAFF. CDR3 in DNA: TGTGCCTGGAGGATGAACACTGAAGCTTTCTTT.

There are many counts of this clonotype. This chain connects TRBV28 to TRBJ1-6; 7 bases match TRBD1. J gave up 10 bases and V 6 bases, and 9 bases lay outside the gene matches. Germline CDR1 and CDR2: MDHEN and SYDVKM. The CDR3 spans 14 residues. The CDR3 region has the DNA TGTGCCAGCAGAACGACAGGGAAATGGTCACCCCTCCACTTT. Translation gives CASRTTGKWSPLHF.

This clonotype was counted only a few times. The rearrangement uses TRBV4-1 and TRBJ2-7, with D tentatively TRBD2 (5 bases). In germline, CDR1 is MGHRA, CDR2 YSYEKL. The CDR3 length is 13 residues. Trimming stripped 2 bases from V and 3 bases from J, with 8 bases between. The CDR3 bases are TGCGCCAGCAGCCAAAAGGACTTCTACGAGCAGTACTTC. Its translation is CASSQKDFYEQYF.

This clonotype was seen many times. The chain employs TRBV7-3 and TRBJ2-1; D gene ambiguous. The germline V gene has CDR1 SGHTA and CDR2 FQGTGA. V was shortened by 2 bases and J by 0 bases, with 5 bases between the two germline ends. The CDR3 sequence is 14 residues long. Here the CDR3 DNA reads TGTGCCAGCAGCTTAGTGGTCTCCTACAATGAGCAGTTCTTC. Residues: CASSLVVSYNEQFF.

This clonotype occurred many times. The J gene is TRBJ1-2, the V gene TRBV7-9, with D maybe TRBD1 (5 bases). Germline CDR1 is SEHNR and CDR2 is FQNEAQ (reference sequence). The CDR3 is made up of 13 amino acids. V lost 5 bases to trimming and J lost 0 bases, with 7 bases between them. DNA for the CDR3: TGTGCCAGCAGCAGGGGTGCTAACTATGGCTACACCTTC. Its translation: CASSRGANYGYTF.

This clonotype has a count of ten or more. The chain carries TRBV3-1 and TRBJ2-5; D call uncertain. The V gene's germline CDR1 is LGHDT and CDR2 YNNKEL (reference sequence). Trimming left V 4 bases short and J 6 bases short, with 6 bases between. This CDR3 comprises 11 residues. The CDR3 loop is CASSLDKTQYF. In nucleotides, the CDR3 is TGTGCCAGCAGCCTAGATAAGACCCAGTACTTC.